This is a list of T cell receptor beta chains from one sample in a study of cytomegalovirus exposure and HLA in healthy donors. Profiling relied on immunoSEQ multiplex PCR, and the TCRdb table lists in-frame clones only, not all of them. This listing includes 95,000 to 150,000 clones. The source material was PBMCs. Receptors were obtained from a man in his late teens or twenties in good health and CMV-seronegative. Both conserved end residues are part of each CDR3. A D gene is named only where the DNA matches it firmly.

j_call	v_call	d_call	cdr3_aa	cdr3_nt
TRBJ2-1	TRBV5-1	.	CASMRRVPYNEQFF	TGCGCCAGCATGAGGAGGGTTCCTTACAATGAGCAGTTCTTC
TRBJ2-7	TRBV11-2	.	CASRPISQIYEQYF	TGTGCCAGCAGGCCCATCTCACAGATCTACGAGCAGTACTTC
TRBJ2-3	TRBV5-4	.	CASSLSRELTLTQYF	TGTGCCAGCAGCTTATCACGGGAGTTGACACTTACGCAGTATTTT
TRBJ1-4	TRBV5-4	TRBD1	CASMPDRRGEKLFF	TGTGCCAGCATGCCGGACAGGAGGGGGGAAAAACTGTTTTTT
TRBJ2-1	TRBV10-1	.	CASSESGGAHNEQFF	TGCGCCAGCAGTGAGTCGGGCGGGGCTCACAATGAGCAGTTCTTC
TRBJ1-1	TRBV15	.	CATSRDQEATEAFF	TGTGCCACCAGCAGAGATCAGGAGGCCACTGAAGCTTTCTTT
TRBJ2-7	TRBV6-5	TRBD2	CATGGGASYEQYF	TGTGCCACGGGGGGGGGCGCCTCCTACGAGCAGTACTTC
TRBJ2-7	TRBV20-1	.	CSARDSVKQYF	TGCAGTGCTAGAGATTCGGTAAAGCAGTACTTC
TRBJ2-2	TRBV4-1	TRBD1	CASSPTGGVNTGELFF	TGCGCCAGCAGCCCGACAGGGGGGGTGAACACCGGGGAGCTGTTTTTT
TRBJ1-1	TRBV15	.	CATSRDPTNTEAFF	TGTGCCACCAGCAGAGACCCAACAAACACTGAAGCTTTCTTT
TRBJ2-1	TRBV4-1	.	CASSRYQRRAYNEQFF	TGCGCCAGCAGCAGATATCAGCGGAGGGCCTACAATGAGCAGTTCTTC
TRBJ2-2	TRBV5-6	.	CASRERGTLGTGELFF	TGTGCCAGCAGGGAGAGGGGGACCTTGGGCACCGGGGAGCTGTTTTTT
TRBJ2-6	TRBV7-9	.	CASSLPGIAGANVLTF	TGTGCCAGCAGCTTACCGGGGATAGCTGGGGCCAACGTCCTGACTTTC
TRBJ2-7	TRBV19	.	CASKDREVSYEQYF	TGTGCCAGTAAGGATCGTGAGGTCTCCTACGAGCAGTACTTC
TRBJ1-4	TRBV30	.	CAWSVVGAATNEKLFF	TGTGCCTGGAGTGTGGTAGGGGCCGCAACTAATGAAAAACTGTTTTTT
TRBJ2-7	TRBV7-8	TRBD2	CASSPTSGSYEQYF	TGTGCCAGCAGCCCGACTAGCGGGAGCTACGAGCAGTACTTC
TRBJ2-5	TRBV5-6	.	CASSRRGWETQYF	TGTGCCAGCAGCCGTAGGGGATGGGAGACCCAGTACTTC
TRBJ2-3	TRBV2	TRBD2	CATTLAGITDTQYF	TGTGCCACCACTCTAGCGGGAATCACAGATACGCAGTATTTT
TRBJ1-6	TRBV12-5	.	CASGLASGRGYSPLHF	TGTGCTAGTGGTTTGGCGTCAGGTAGGGGCTATTCACCCCTCCACTTT
TRBJ1-1	TRBV2	.	CASSEALVSEAFF	TGTGCCAGCAGTGAAGCGCTAGTTTCCGAAGCTTTCTTT
TRBJ2-1	TRBV18	TRBD1	CASSPDRGNYNEQFF	TGTGCCAGCTCACCTGACAGGGGGAACTACAATGAGCAGTTCTTC
TRBJ1-1	TRBV19	.	CASSEAVLPLDYTEAFF	TGTGCCAGTAGTGAGGCCGTCCTACCTCTGGACTACACTGAAGCTTTCTTT
TRBJ2-7	TRBV4-1	.	CASSQSGQAFYEQYF	TGCGCCAGCAGCCAATCTGGGCAGGCCTTCTACGAGCAGTACTTC
TRBJ2-7	TRBV5-1	TRBD1	CASSSRGPVVGEQYF	TGCGCCAGCAGTAGTAGGGGGCCGGTCGTGGGGGAGCAGTACTTC
TRBJ2-7	TRBV9	.	CASSVDPGHSYEQYF	TGTGCCAGCAGCGTAGACCCAGGTCACTCCTACGAGCAGTACTTC
TRBJ2-7	TRBV2	.	CAVLYSSPGYEQYF	TGTGCCGTTCTTTATAGCTCGCCAGGGTACGAGCAGTACTTC
TRBJ1-4	TRBV9	.	CASSVGGATNEKLFF	TGTGCCAGCAGCGTAGGGGGCGCAACTAATGAAAAACTGTTTTTT
TRBJ2-5	TRBV2	.	CASSFLTGGETQYF	TGTGCCAGCAGTTTTTTGACAGGCGGGGAGACCCAGTACTTC
TRBJ2-6	TRBV25-1	.	CASSESGVSSGANVLTF	TGTGCCAGCAGTGAATCCGGAGTTAGCTCTGGGGCCAACGTCCTGACTTTC
TRBJ2-3	TRBV11-3	.	CASSSAGGSTDTQYF	TGTGCCAGCAGCTCTGCAGGGGGGTCGACAGATACGCAGTATTTT
TRBJ2-1	TRBV9	.	CASSGTVNEQFF	TGTGCCAGCAGCGGGACTGTGAATGAGCAGTTCTTC
TRBJ2-2	TRBV6-1	.	CASSDREAGELFF	TGTGCCAGCAGTGACAGGGAGGCCGGGGAGCTGTTTTTT
TRBJ2-7	TRBV14	.	CASSQGSGFAYEQYF	TGTGCCAGCAGCCAAGGGTCAGGGTTTGCCTACGAGCAGTACTTC
TRBJ2-7	TRBV18	.	CASSPLGAGSYEQYF	TGTGCCAGCTCACCACTGGGGGCAGGATCCTACGAGCAGTACTTC
TRBJ2-2	TRBV9	TRBD1	CASSVEGTGVPGELFF	TGTGCCAGCAGCGTAGAGGGGACAGGGGTTCCCGGGGAGCTGTTTTTT
TRBJ2-5	TRBV5-6	TRBD2	CASSSLGTSGKVQYF	TGTGCCAGCAGCTCCCTCGGGACTAGCGGGAAAGTGCAGTACTTC
TRBJ1-3	TRBV6-5	.	CASSYGEGYTIYF	TGTGCCAGCAGTTATGGAGAGGGTTACACCATATATTTT
TRBJ2-2	TRBV7-6	.	CASSLSSTGELFF	TGTGCCAGCAGCTTATCTAGCACCGGGGAGCTGTTTTTT
TRBJ2-7	TRBV28	TRBD1	CASSEPGQGLYYEQYF	TGTGCCAGCAGTGAACCGGGACAGGGCCTCTACTACGAGCAGTACTTC
TRBJ2-2	TRBV7-9	TRBD2	CASSPEEAGANGELFF	TGTGCCAGCAGCCCGGAGGAGGCGGGAGCCAACGGGGAGCTGTTTTTT
TRBJ1-1	TRBV9	.	CASSVGRVPNTEAFF	TGTGCCAGCAGCGTAGGCAGGGTCCCTAACACTGAAGCTTTCTTT
TRBJ2-2	TRBV6-5	TRBD1	CASGYDRGNTGELFF	TGTGCCAGCGGTTACGACAGGGGGAACACCGGGGAGCTGTTTTTT
TRBJ1-5	TRBV27	.	CASSAGRGSNQPQHF	TGTGCCAGCAGTGCGGGCAGGGGTAGCAATCAGCCCCAGCATTTT